The present TCR beta chain was sequenced within a study of CD8 T cells in ankylosing spondylitis. This clonotype appeared many times. The antigen is unknown. Per the germline V gene, CDR1 is SGHAT and CDR2 is FQNNGV. CDR3 length equals 15 residues. The V end was cut by 2 bases, the J end by 5 bases, with 16 bases between. Libraries for TCR beta were made by quantitative 5'-RACE with molecular barcodes. TCRdb called the 5' RACE reads again in MiXCR, with one record for every CDR3 protein. The sample lists around 770,000 distinct CDR3 sequences, approximately 10% occurring once. Broader study findings: Clones linked to the disease showed a CD8+ phenotype. They occurred at relatively low frequencies in peripheral blood. Characteristic of ankylosing spondylitis blood, it appeared, was a TCR beta motif comprising several highly homologous variants. A number of the motif variants had already been described in reactive arthritis synovial fluid and blood.

Input material: blood, either unsorted or a sorted T cell fraction (not recorded which). This sequence was found in a male donor with ankylosing spondylitis. The rearrangement uses TRBV11-2 and TRBJ2-7; TRBD2 is a possible D gene (6 bases). The DNA for the CDR3 is TGTGCCAGCAGCTTACCGGTCGGGGGAAGAGACGAGCAGTACTTC. Residues: CASSLPVGGRDEQYF.